The clone carrying this T cell receptor (beta chain) came up a few times. Its antigen is still unknown. The entry originates in a study of T cells after yellow fever vaccination. Turning to the study itself: For low cell numbers, libraries were made with SMART-Seq v4 Ultra Low Input.

The CDR3 spans 15 residues. Germline CDR1 SGHTA, CDR2 FQGNSA. V was trimmed by 1 base and J by 4 bases, leaving 11 bases between them. Template-switching 5'RACE yielded the TCR cDNA; a universal primer site and UMIs were added in the process. TCRdb recomputed calls from the 5' RACE reads with MiXCR, one row per CDR3 protein. The repertoire holds about 300,000 distinct CDR3 sequences, with 7.5% to 9.5% as singletons. Broader study findings: From the bulk population, abundant clonotypes could contaminate and appear within FACS-sorted repertoires.

This TCR came from a man aged 18 to 35 who received the YFV17D yellow fever vaccine. J is TRBJ2-1 and V is TRBV7-2; tentatively, D is TRBD2 (6 bases). The sequencing used CD4+ T cells sorted from PBMCs, collected 5 days after the yellow fever booster vaccination. The CDR3 sequence is CASSLGPGLYNEQFF. The CDR3 DNA reads as TGTGCCAGCAGCTTAGGACCGGGACTTTACAATGAGCAGTTCTTC. Using reference TRBV7-2 and TRBJ2-1 for the parts outside the CDR3, the full variable domain is GAGVSQSPSNKVTEKGKDVELRCDPISGHTALYWYRQSLGQGLEFLIYFQGNSAPDKSGLPSDRFSAERTGGSVSTLTIQRTQQEDSAVYLCASSLGPGLYNEQFFGPGTRLTVL.